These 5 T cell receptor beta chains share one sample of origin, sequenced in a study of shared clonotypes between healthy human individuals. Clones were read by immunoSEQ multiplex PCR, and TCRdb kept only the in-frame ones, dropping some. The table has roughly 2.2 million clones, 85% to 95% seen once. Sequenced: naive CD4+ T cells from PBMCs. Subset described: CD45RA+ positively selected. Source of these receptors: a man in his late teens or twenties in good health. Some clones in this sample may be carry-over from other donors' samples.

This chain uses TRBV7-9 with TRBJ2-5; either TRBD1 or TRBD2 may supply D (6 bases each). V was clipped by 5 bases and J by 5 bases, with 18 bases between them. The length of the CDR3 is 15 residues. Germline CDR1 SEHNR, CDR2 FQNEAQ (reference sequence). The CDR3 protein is CASSPRDLGGETQYF. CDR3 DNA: TGTGCCAGCAGCCCCCGGGACCTAGGGGGGGAGACCCAGTACTTC.

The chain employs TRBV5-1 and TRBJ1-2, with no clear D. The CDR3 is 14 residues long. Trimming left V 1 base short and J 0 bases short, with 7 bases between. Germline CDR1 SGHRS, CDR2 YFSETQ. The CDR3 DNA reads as TGCGCCAGCAGCTTGATCACAGCTAACTATGGCTACACCTTC. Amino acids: CASSLITANYGYTF.

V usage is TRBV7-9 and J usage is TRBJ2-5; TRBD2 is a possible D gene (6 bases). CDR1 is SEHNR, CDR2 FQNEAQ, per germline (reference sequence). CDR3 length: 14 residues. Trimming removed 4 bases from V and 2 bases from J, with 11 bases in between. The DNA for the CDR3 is TGTGCCAGCAGCTCCCGGGGGACTCAAGAGACCCAGTACTTC. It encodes CASSSRGTQETQYF. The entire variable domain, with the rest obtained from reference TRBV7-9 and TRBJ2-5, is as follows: DTGVSQNPRHKITKRGQNVTFRCDPISEHNRLYWYRQTLGQGPEFLTYFQNEAQLEKSRLLSDRFSAERPKGSFSTLEIQRTEQGDSAMYLCASSSRGTQETQYFGPGTRLLVL.

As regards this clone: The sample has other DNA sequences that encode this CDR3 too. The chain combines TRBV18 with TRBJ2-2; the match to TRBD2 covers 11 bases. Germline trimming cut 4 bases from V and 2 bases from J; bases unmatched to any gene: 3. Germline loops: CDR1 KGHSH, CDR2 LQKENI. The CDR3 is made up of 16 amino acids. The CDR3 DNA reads TGTGCCAGCTCACTGGGACTAGCGGCCAACACCGGGGAGCTGTTTTTT. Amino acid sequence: CASSLGLAANTGELFF.

CDR3 region: CASSTWGVPGDGYTF. The CDR3 DNA sequence: TGTGCCAGCAGCACCTGGGGGGTGCCAGGGGATGGCTACACCTTC. The chain employs TRBV2 and TRBJ1-2; maybe TRBD1 (6 bases). Germline CDR1 reads SNHLY; CDR2 reads FYNNEI. The length of the CDR3 is 15 residues. The V and J ends lost 6 bases and 6 bases respectively, with 20 bases between them.